This T cell receptor (beta chain) was identified during a study of CD8 T cell repertoires and HIV-1 epitope variants. Across the study: Separate wells received one of Twenty-five Gag or Nef variant peptides.

With V trimmed by 5 bases and J by 1 base, 8 bases remained unmatched. There are 15 residues in the CDR3. Germline values: CDR1 MNHEY, CDR2 SMNVEV (reference sequence). Assay used: immunoSEQ multiplex PCR; TCRdb lists only in-frame clones, some missing. The sample includes under 100,000 clones, 74% seen only once; the top ten take 25% to 30%. The origin of this receptor is a male donor with HIV. The sample comprised uncultured baseline CD8+ T cells from peripheral blood mononuclear cells (PBMCs). The chain employs TRBV27 and TRBJ2-7; 7 nucleotides match TRBD1. The CDR3 DNA reads as TGTGCCAGCAGTGTCACCCGGGACAGTTCCTACGAGCAGTACTTC. Translation gives CASSVTRDSSYEQYF.